This TCR beta chain was sequenced in a study of Ad26.COV2.S vaccination and SARS-CoV-2 variants. Study observations and caveats: TCR breadth and depth estimates may have understated total T cell responses.

This clone was found once. What it binds is not known. This CDR3 comprises 15 residues. Germline-derived CDR1 and CDR2 are SGHNT and YYREEE (reference sequence). V was shortened by 5 bases and J by 0 bases, with 9 bases between the two germline ends. Regarding treatment: roughly 19 received Ad26.COV2.S at low or high dose, single or two shots; several received placebo; per-sample allocation not given. All samples were drawn on day 63, counting from the first vaccine or placebo injection. Some clones are missing from TCRdb's copy, which holds only in-frame ones; the method was immunoSEQ multiplex PCR. In the table there are about 680,000 clones, 70% to 90% of which are singletons.

This receptor was taken from a person aged 18-65 years who received the Ad26.COV2.S COVID-19 vaccine or a placebo. The material was peripheral blood, obtained in a trial of Ad26.COV2.S vaccine versus placebo. The V gene is TRBV5-4, the J gene TRBJ2-6; D might be TRBD1 (5 bases). CDR3 in amino acids: CASSGDSSGANVLTF. CDR3 sequence (DNA): TGTGCCAGCAGTGGCGACAGCTCTGGGGCCAACGTCCTGACTTTC.